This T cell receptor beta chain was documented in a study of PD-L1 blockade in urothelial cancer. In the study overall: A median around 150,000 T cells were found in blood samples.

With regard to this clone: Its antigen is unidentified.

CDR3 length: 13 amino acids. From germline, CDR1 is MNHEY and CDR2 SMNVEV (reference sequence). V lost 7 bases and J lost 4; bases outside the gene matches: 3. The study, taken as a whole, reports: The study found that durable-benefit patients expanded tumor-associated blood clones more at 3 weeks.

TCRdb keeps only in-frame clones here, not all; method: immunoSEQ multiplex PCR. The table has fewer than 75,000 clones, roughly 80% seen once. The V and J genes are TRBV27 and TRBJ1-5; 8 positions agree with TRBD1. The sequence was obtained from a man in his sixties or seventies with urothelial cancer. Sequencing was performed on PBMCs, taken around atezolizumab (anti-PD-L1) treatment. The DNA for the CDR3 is TGTGCCAGCAAGAGGGACAGGAATCAGCCCCAGCATTTT. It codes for CASKRDRNQPQHF.